These 26 T cell receptor beta chains came from one sample sequenced in a study of blood T cell repertoires in COVID-19. Clones were sequenced by immunoSEQ multiplex PCR, and TCRdb holds only the in-frame ones, with some missing. The table records roughly 200,000 clones, just over 85% of them present only once. The sequenced material came from peripheral blood. These receptors were collected from a man in his late teens or twenties with active or convalescent COVID-19.

This clone was seen only once. The rearrangement uses TRBV29-1 and TRBJ1-1, with TRBD1 matching 10 bases. The V segment lost 3 bases and the J segment 6 bases; nucleotides outside the gene matches: 10. Germline CDR1 and CDR2: SQVTM and ANQGSEA. This CDR3 is built from 15 residues. The CDR3 sequence is CSVEIKGQGPSEAFF. Written as DNA, the CDR3 is TGCAGCGTTGAGATTAAGGGACAGGGGCCCTCTGAAGCTTTCTTT.

The chain recombines TRBV30 with TRBJ2-1, with TRBD2 as a possible D gene (6 bases). There are 16 residues in the CDR3. Germline CDR1 is GTSNPN and CDR2 is SVGIG (reference sequence). V gave up 1 base and J gave up 2 bases, with 15 bases separating them. CDR3 nucleotides: TGTGCCTGGAGTGAGGGGACTTCAGGTCCCTACAATGAGCAGTTCTTC. Translation: CAWSEGTSGPYNEQFF.

The rearrangement links TRBV24-1 to TRBJ2-7, with 8 nucleotides matching TRBD1. Losses at the gene ends were 4 bases for V and 5 bases for J; bases not matched to a gene: 12. CDR1 KGHDR and CDR2 SFDVKD come from the germline V gene. The CDR3 runs 16 residues. CDR3 amino acids: CATSEGRDRKTHEQYF. The CDR3 DNA reads as TGTGCCACCAGTGAGGGCCGGGACAGGAAAACCCACGAGCAGTACTTC.

V usage is TRBV6-5 and J usage is TRBJ2-2; the match to TRBD2 covers 11 bases. The length of the CDR3 is 15 residues. V shed 5 bases, J shed 8 bases, and the junction held 7 bases outside the gene matches. CDR1 is MNHEY, CDR2 SVGAGI, per germline. CDR3 sequence: CASSPTSGTGGELFF. The CDR3 DNA reads TGTGCCAGCAGTCCGACTAGCGGGACGGGGGGGGAGCTGTTTTTT.

The chain couples TRBV14 to TRBJ2-7; maybe TRBD1 (5 bases). V lost 2 bases to trimming and J lost 6 bases, with 17 bases between them. The CDR3 sequence is 15 residues long. Germline CDR1 and CDR2: SGHDN and FVKESK. The CDR3 nucleotides read TGTGCCAGCAGCCAATCCGCAGGGTCCTTGGGCGAGCAGTACTTC. As protein: CASSQSAGSLGEQYF.

V usage is TRBV5-6 and J usage is TRBJ1-1; 8 nucleotides line up with TRBD1. Germline assignment: CDR1 SGHDT and CDR2 YYEEEE. V dropped 5 bases and J dropped 8; count of bases not matched to a gene: 5. CDR3 length equals 12 residues. CDR3 coding DNA: TGTGCCAGCAGTCAGGGGGCGGGGGAAGCTTTCTTT. This sequence encodes CASSQGAGEAFF.

The chain joins TRBV27 to TRBJ2-1, with TRBD2 matching 12 bases. This CDR3 is built from 16 residues. Germline V lookup: CDR1 MNHEY, CDR2 SMNVEV (reference sequence). V gave up 5 bases and J gave up 4 bases; unmatched junction bases: 6. The chain's CDR3 is CASSPRTSGTYNEQFF. The CDR3 nucleotides read TGTGCCAGCAGTCCCCGGACTAGCGGGACGTACAATGAGCAGTTCTTC.

This sequence joins TRBV11-2 and TRBJ2-7; 8 bases are shared with TRBD2. The CDR3 is made up of 16 amino acids. The V and J ends lost 5 bases and 3 bases, in that order; junction bases with no gene match: 12. The germline CDR1 and CDR2 sequences are SGHAT and FQNNGV. CDR3 residues: CASSRPEAGGGYEQYF. CDR3 nucleotide sequence: TGTGCCAGCAGCCGACCTGAGGCGGGAGGAGGCTACGAGCAGTACTTC.

This clone was seen once. The genes are TRBV27 and TRBJ2-3; 9 nucleotides align to TRBD1. The CDR3 totals 17 residues. After removal of 5 bases from V and 6 bases from J, the junction contained 15 bases not matched to a gene. Germline assignment: CDR1 MNHEY and CDR2 SMNVEV (reference sequence). The CDR3 here is CASSGAGQGWPSDTQYF. CDR3 DNA sequence: TGTGCCAGCAGTGGGGCGGGACAGGGATGGCCCTCGGATACGCAGTATTTT.

The V gene is TRBV11-2, the J gene TRBJ2-2; maybe TRBD1 (6 bases). V was pared by 1 base and J by 4 bases, with 19 bases between. Germline values: CDR1 SGHAT, CDR2 FQNNGV. This CDR3 comprises 18 residues. The CDR3 coding sequence is TGTGCCAGCAGCTTAGCTCTACGTGGTATAGGGGGCACCGGGGAGCTGTTTTTT. Protein product: CASSLALRGIGGTGELFF. Filled out from reference TRBV11-2 and TRBJ2-2, the complete variable domain reads EAGVAQSPRYKIIEKRQSVAFWCNPISGHATLYWYQQILGQGPKLLIQFQNNGVVDDSQLPKDRFSAERLKGVDSTLKIQPAKLEDSAVYLCASSLALRGIGGTGELFFGEGSRLTVL.

This rearrangement joins TRBV11-2 to TRBJ1-1, with 7 nucleotides matching TRBD1. The trim removed 0 bases at V and 7 bases at J, leaving 8 bases unmatched. Germline CDR1 reads SGHAT; CDR2 reads FQNNGV. This CDR3 spans 15 amino acids. The CDR3 coding sequence is TGTGCCAGCAGCTTAGAGGTCGCAGGGGGAGGTGAAGCTTTCTTT. Protein sequence: CASSLEVAGGGEAFF.

The chain has TRBV28 and TRBJ1-2; D remains unclear. V lost 7 bases and J 3 bases, leaving 21 bases between the germline ends. The germline gives CDR1 MDHEN, CDR2 SYDVKM. There are 16 residues in the CDR3. CDR3 amino acids: CASTPGGSSLHYGYTF. Here the CDR3 DNA reads TGTGCCAGCACCCCCGGCGGGAGCTCCTTGCACTATGGCTACACCTTC.

CDR3 amino acids: CASSRTGRDQPQHF. The DNA of the CDR3 is TGTGCCAGTAGTAGGACAGGGCGAGATCAGCCCCAGCATTTT. The rearrangement links TRBV19 to TRBJ1-5; 8 bases agree with TRBD1. J was trimmed by 5 bases and V by 4 bases; bases with no gene match: 4. The CDR3 consists of 14 residues. Looked up from germline, CDR1 is LNHDA and CDR2 is SQIVND (reference sequence).

The genes are TRBV12-3 or TRBV12-4 and TRBJ1-6, with unresolved D. The CDR3 runs to 13 residues. Between the trimmed V and J ends, which lost 3 bases and 6 bases, there was a span of 6 bases. The CDR3 region has the DNA TGTGCCAGCAGTTTTTCGTCTAATTCACCCCTCCACTTT. Amino acids: CASSFSSNSPLHF.

This clone was counted only a few times. The chain links TRBV27 to TRBJ1-5; 11 bases align to TRBD1. Germline V lookup: CDR1 MNHEY, CDR2 SMNVEV (reference sequence). V shed 6 bases and J 2 bases; nucleotides not matched to a gene: 6. The CDR3 loop spans 16 amino acids. This CDR3 is CASSRGQGVGNQPQHF. The CDR3 nucleotides read TGTGCCAGCAGCCGGGGACAGGGGGTAGGCAATCAGCCCCAGCATTTT.

This sequence joins TRBV30 and TRBJ1-1; 9 bases match TRBD1. Germline loops: CDR1 GTSNPN, CDR2 SVGIG (reference sequence). The V segment lost 4 bases and the J segment 0 bases; nucleotides outside the gene matches: 9. The CDR3 loop spans 16 amino acids. The DNA of the CDR3 is TGTGCCTGGACCCGGACAGGGGCCCGGATGAACACTGAAGCTTTCTTT. It encodes CAWTRTGARMNTEAFF.

V usage is TRBV6-5 and J usage is TRBJ2-3; weak D call: TRBD2 (6 bases). CDR1 and CDR2 (germline): MNHEY, SVGAGI. The V end was cut by 6 bases, the J end by 2 bases, with 15 bases between. This CDR3 contains 15 residues. In DNA form, the CDR3 reads TGTGCCAGCAGCCCCGCGGACTACCTCACAGATACGCAGTATTTT. Translation: CASSPADYLTDTQYF.

The chain carries TRBV7-3 and TRBJ2-5; 8 bases are a match to TRBD1. This CDR3 is 16 amino acids long. Trimming took 5 bases from V and 2 from J; bases not matched to a gene: 10. The germline CDR1 and CDR2 sequences are SGHTA and FQGTGA. The CDR3 bases are TGTGCCAGCAGCCGGAGTCAGGGGGCGAATCAAGAGACCCAGTACTTC. This encodes CASSRSQGANQETQYF.

This clone was counted only a few times. This sequence joins TRBV7-2 and TRBJ1-2; D is undetermined. The CDR3 loop spans 13 amino acids. V lost 5 bases and J lost 4, with 11 bases in between. Germline V gene sequence: CDR1 SGHTA, CDR2 FQGNSA. CDR3 nucleotide sequence: TGTGCCAGCAGCCGGGAGGGCCTCTATGGCTACACCTTC. It translates to CASSREGLYGYTF.

The chain combines TRBV7-2 with TRBJ2-7; tentative D call: TRBD1 (5 bases). This CDR3 has 14 residues. Germline CDR1 reads SGHTA; CDR2 reads FQGNSA. V gave up 8 bases and J gave up 2 bases, with 16 bases separating them. CDR3 loop: CASSFTQGPYEQYF. DNA of the CDR3: TGTGCCAGCTCCTTTACTCAGGGTCCCTACGAGCAGTACTTC.

The chain uses TRBV7-9 and TRBJ1-5; D is ambiguous. The CDR3 covers 13 residues. V lost 3 bases, J lost 4 bases, and 7 bases lay in between. CDR1 SEHNR and CDR2 FQNEAQ come from the germline V gene (reference sequence). The CDR3 region is CASSFDINQPQHF. Here the CDR3 DNA reads TGTGCCAGCAGCTTTGACATTAATCAGCCCCAGCATTTT. The full variable domain, rest sourced from reference TRBV7-9 and TRBJ1-5, is DTGVSQNPRHKITKRGQNVTFRCDPISEHNRLYWYRQTLGQGPEFLTYFQNEAQLEKSRLLSDRFSAERPKGSFSTLEIQRTEQGDSAMYLCASSFDINQPQHFGDGTRLSIL.

The chain has TRBV5-1 and TRBJ2-5; the match to TRBD2 covers 8 bases. The trim removed 4 bases at V and 9 bases at J, leaving 11 bases unmatched. CDR1 SGHRS and CDR2 YFSETQ come from the germline V gene. The CDR3 sequence is 14 residues long. Here the CDR3 DNA reads TGCGCCAGCAGCCTAACCGGGACTAGTTCCTCCCAGTACTTC. Translated: CASSLTGTSSSQYF.

V gene TRBV10-1 combines with J gene TRBJ2-5; tentatively, D is TRBD2 (5 bases). V was cut by 0 bases and J by 4 bases, with 6 bases left in between. Germline CDR1 reads WNHNN; CDR2 reads SYGVQD (reference sequence). This CDR3 spans 13 amino acids. The CDR3 region is CASSESSGETQYF. The CDR3 region has the DNA TGCGCCAGCAGTGAGTCGAGCGGAGAGACCCAGTACTTC.

This chain links TRBV15 with TRBJ1-1; D is ambiguous. With 8 bases removed from V and 0 bases from J, the gap between germline ends came to 10 bases. The CDR3 length is 13 residues. Looked up from germline, CDR1 is LNHNV and CDR2 is YYDKDF (reference sequence). Here the CDR3 reads CATRGDLNTEAFF. In nucleotides, the CDR3 is TGTGCCACCCGGGGTGACCTGAACACTGAAGCTTTCTTT.

DNA for the CDR3: TGTGCCAGCAGCTTAGGGACAGGGGTCCAAGAGACCCAGTACTTC. Translation: CASSLGTGVQETQYF. The chain carries TRBV7-7 and TRBJ2-5; 9 bases match TRBD1. V dropped 1 base and J dropped 1; count of bases not matched to a gene: 1. CDR1 and CDR2 from the germline V gene are SSHAT and FNYEAQ (reference sequence). The CDR3 runs 15 residues.

V gene TRBV28 combines with J gene TRBJ1-5; D is possibly TRBD1 (6 bases). CDR3 length: 13 residues. Germline assignment: CDR1 MDHEN and CDR2 SYDVKM. Trimming took off 7 bases at V and 0 bases at J, with 7 bases between the two ends. This chain's CDR3 is CASKDSSNQPQHF. CDR3 nucleotide sequence: TGTGCCAGCAAGGACAGTAGCAATCAGCCCCAGCATTTT.